Below are 32 T cell receptor beta chains sequenced from a single sample in a study of blood T cell repertoires in COVID-19. Sequencing was performed with immunoSEQ multiplex PCR; in TCRdb, only in-frame clones are kept and a portion is missing. In the table there are some 180,000 clones, around 90% of which are singletons. The sample was peripheral blood. The receptors shown here come from a woman older than 75 with COVID-19, enrolled during active disease.

This clone was observed a single time. The rearrangement links TRBV9 to TRBJ1-2; weak D call: TRBD1 (5 bases). CDR3 length: 15 amino acids. Germline assignment: CDR1 SGDLS and CDR2 YYNGEE. Trimming removed 0 bases from V and 4 bases from J, with 13 bases in between. Written as DNA, the CDR3 is TGTGCCAGCAGCGTAGAGGAGGGGTTGGGCTATGGCTACACCTTC. Encoded protein: CASSVEEGLGYGYTF.

The V and J genes are TRBV19 and TRBJ2-1, with 8 bases matching TRBD2. Germline values: CDR1 LNHDA, CDR2 SQIVND (reference sequence). V lost 10 bases and J lost 5; bases outside the gene matches: 13. The CDR3 is 15 residues long. Here the CDR3 DNA reads TGTGCCACTAGGAATAGCGGGATAATCAACAATGAGCAGTTCTTC. It codes for CATRNSGIINNEQFF.

The CDR3: CAIRARQAGLGELFF. The CDR3 DNA follows: TGTGCCATCAGGGCCCGACAGGCCGGCCTCGGGGAGCTGTTTTTT. V gene TRBV10-3 combines with J gene TRBJ2-2, with D possibly matching TRBD1 (6 bases). This CDR3 region has 15 residues. Germline CDR1 ENHRY, CDR2 SYGVKD. Trimming left V 6 bases short and J 7 bases short, with 18 bases between.

This sequence joins TRBV5-5 and TRBJ2-7; D may be TRBD1 (6 bases). With 4 bases removed from V and 4 bases from J, the gap between germline ends came to 18 bases. Germline V CDR1 and CDR2: SGHKS, YYEKEE (reference sequence). This CDR3 spans 15 amino acids. CDR3 sequence: CASSQTSDRLYEQYF. The CDR3 bases are TGTGCCAGCAGCCAGACCTCCGACAGGCTTTACGAGCAGTACTTC.

The V call is TRBV5-1, the J call TRBJ1-4; TRBD1 matches 7 bases. In germline, CDR1 is SGHRS, CDR2 YFSETQ. This CDR3 comprises 16 residues. The V segment lost 0 bases and the J segment 7 bases; nucleotides outside the gene matches: 9. The CDR3: CASSLGTGRGPEKLFF. Written as DNA, the CDR3 is TGCGCCAGCAGCTTGGGGACAGGAAGGGGGCCTGAAAAACTGTTTTTT.

The sample holds one count of this clone. This chain uses TRBV2 with TRBJ2-1; TRBD2 matches 9 bases. V gave up 7 bases and J gave up 6 bases; unmatched junction bases: 10. Per germline, CDR1 SNHLY and CDR2 FYNNEI. The CDR3 is made up of 15 amino acids. The DNA of the CDR3 is TGTGCCAGCAAGGCGGCGGGAGGGATGGGCAATGAGCAGTTCTTC. Its protein product is CASKAAGGMGNEQFF.

The chain is built from TRBV12-3 or TRBV12-4 and TRBJ1-1, with a possible D match to TRBD1 (6 bases). This CDR3 comprises 12 residues. Trimming pared 6 bases from V and 5 bases from J, leaving 10 bases between. The CDR3 DNA reads TGTGCCAGCAGCTACAGGGAGACTGAAGCTTTCTTT. Encoded protein: CASSYRETEAFF.

This rearrangement joins TRBV7-6 to TRBJ2-7; 14 nucleotides line up with TRBD2. The CDR3 sequence is 21 residues long. The junction had 15 bases not matched to a gene; V was cut back by 1 base and J by 1 base. Germline CDR1 reads SGHVS; CDR2 reads FNYEAQ. As DNA, the CDR3 is TGTGCCAGCAGCTTAGGCATAGGGACTAGCGGGAGTTCCATGACTTCCTACGAGCAGTACTTC. It specifies CASSLGIGTSGSSMTSYEQYF.

The rearrangement links TRBV7-2 to TRBJ1-3, with TRBD1 matching over 7 bases. CDR3 length: 17 amino acids. The ends lost 3 bases at V and 0 bases at J; junction bases unmatched: 8. Germline lookup yields CDR1 SGHTA and CDR2 FQGNSA. DNA of the CDR3: TGTGCCAGCAGCTTCTCCGGGACAGAGGGCTCTGGAAACACCATATATTTT. Translation: CASSFSGTEGSGNTIYF.

This chain's CDR3 is CASSQVRQGTAFF. CDR3 nucleotide sequence: TGTGCCAGCAGCCAAGTAAGACAGGGGACGGCTTTCTTT. V is TRBV3-1 (or the pseudogene TRBV3-2) and J is TRBJ1-1; 8 positions agree with TRBD1. The trim removed 1 base at V and 11 bases at J, leaving 6 bases unmatched. The germline V gene has CDR1 LGHDT and CDR2 YNNKEL (reference sequence). CDR3 size: 13 residues.

The CDR3 reads CASRTGALNTEAFF. In DNA form, the CDR3 reads TGCGCCAGCAGAACAGGGGCTCTGAACACTGAAGCTTTCTTT. The V call is TRBV5-1, the J call TRBJ1-1; TRBD1 agrees at 7 bases. Germline trimming cut 5 bases from V and 0 bases from J; bases unmatched to any gene: 4. Germline V gene lookup returns CDR1 SGHRS and CDR2 YFSETQ. CDR3 length equals 14 residues.

This chain joins TRBV3-1 (or the pseudogene TRBV3-2) and TRBJ2-1; perhaps TRBD2 as D (5 bases). Germline V lookup: CDR1 LGHDT, CDR2 YNNKEL (reference sequence). V lost 2 bases and J lost 6, with 8 bases in between. CDR3 size: 13 residues. The CDR3 DNA reads as TGTGCCAGCAGCCAACGGGGTGGCAATGAGCAGTTCTTC. It encodes CASSQRGGNEQFF.

The chain carries TRBV28 and TRBJ2-7; possible D gene TRBD1, 5 bases. The V end was cut by 7 bases, the J end by 2 bases, with 15 bases between. CDR1 is MDHEN, CDR2 SYDVKM, per germline. This CDR3 has 14 residues. CDR3 sequence (DNA): TGTGCCAGCACCACGCCGGCAGGGACCTACGAGCAGTACTTC. Protein product: CASTTPAGTYEQYF.

The chain combines TRBV4-3 with TRBJ1-6; D is perhaps TRBD1 (6 bases). This CDR3 is built from 17 residues. Trimming cost V 1 base and J 8 bases, with 18 bases left between them. Germline assignment: CDR1 LGHNA and CDR2 YSLEER. The CDR3 DNA follows: TGCGCCAGCAGCCAAGGGTTGGGGGCTAGGGGAGATTCACCCCTCCACTTT. Encoded protein: CASSQGLGARGDSPLHF.

This sequence joins TRBV28 and TRBJ2-7; perhaps TRBD2 as D (6 bases). The length of the CDR3 is 13 residues. V lost 11 bases, J lost 3 bases, and 17 bases lay in between. The germline V gene encodes CDR1 MDHEN and CDR2 SYDVKM. CDR3 amino acids: CAATSTGVYEQYF. The CDR3 DNA sequence: TGTGCCGCGACTAGTACCGGGGTCTACGAGCAGTACTTC.

The genes are TRBV6-2 or TRBV6-3 and TRBJ2-7; 10 positions agree with TRBD2. Looked up from germline, CDR1 is MNHEY and CDR2 is SVGEGT. The CDR3 extends over 16 amino acids. J lost 1 base, V lost 0 bases, and 3 bases had no gene match. CDR3 residues: CASSYSQREGSYEQYF. The CDR3 DNA reads as TGTGCCAGCAGTTACTCTCAGCGGGAGGGATCCTACGAGCAGTACTTC.

The chain has TRBV27 and TRBJ2-7; 11 positions agree with TRBD2. The CDR3 covers 22 residues. Per the germline V gene, CDR1 is MNHEY and CDR2 is SMNVEV (reference sequence). J gave up 5 bases and V 2 bases, and 26 bases lay outside the gene matches. CDR3 nucleotide sequence: TGTGCCAGCAGTTTACCCCCCGCTTCAGATAGACTAGCGGGATCCTTGACTGACGAGCAGTACTTC. Protein product: CASSLPPASDRLAGSLTDEQYF.

The chain combines TRBV5-1 with TRBJ2-1; TRBD2 aligns across 8 bases. The V and J ends lost 0 bases and 0 bases, in that order; junction bases with no gene match: 2. Germline CDR1 is SGHRS and CDR2 is YFSETQ. The CDR3 extends over 16 amino acids. CDR3 amino acids: CASSLGAGGSYNEQFF. The DNA of the CDR3 is TGCGCCAGCAGCTTGGGGGCGGGGGGCTCCTACAATGAGCAGTTCTTC.

This rearrangement joins TRBV19 to TRBJ2-4; no firm D call. Trimming shortened V by 3 bases and J by 5 bases, and 8 bases separated the two germline ends. CDR3 length: 13 amino acids. From germline, CDR1 is LNHDA and CDR2 SQIVND (reference sequence). The CDR3 loop reads CASSISVENIQYF. CDR3 in DNA: TGTGCCAGTAGTATTTCGGTCGAAAACATTCAGTACTTC.

The chain links TRBV27 to TRBJ2-1, with a tentative D call TRBD2 (5 bases). V lost 2 bases and J lost 9, with 11 bases in between. CDR1 is MNHEY, CDR2 SMNVEV, per germline (reference sequence). This CDR3 contains 13 residues. CDR3 region: CASSLGGSIEQFF. CDR3 coding DNA: TGTGCCAGCAGTTTAGGAGGTTCCATTGAGCAGTTCTTC.

The genes are TRBV4-3 and TRBJ2-1; TRBD1 is a possible D gene (7 bases). Germline-derived CDR1 and CDR2 are LGHNA and YSLEER. V lost 2 bases and J 1 base, leaving 12 bases between the germline ends. The CDR3 covers 16 residues. CDR3 region: CASSQTQGGSYNEQFF. The CDR3 DNA reads as TGCGCCAGCAGCCAAACTCAGGGGGGTTCCTACAATGAGCAGTTCTTC.

The chain joins TRBV5-1 to TRBJ2-1; weak D call: TRBD1 (6 bases). Germline values: CDR1 SGHRS, CDR2 YFSETQ. The CDR3 extends over 17 amino acids. The V end lost 3 bases, the J end lost 4 bases, and 20 bases lay between the germline ends. This chain's CDR3 is CASSYRFGGIGYNEQFF. The CDR3 DNA follows: TGCGCCAGCAGCTACCGATTTGGGGGCATCGGGTACAATGAGCAGTTCTTC.

The chain joins TRBV6-2 or TRBV6-3 to TRBJ2-3, with D perhaps matching TRBD2 (5 bases). Germline V gives CDR1 MNHEY, CDR2 SVGEGT. CDR3 length: 15 amino acids. Trimming took off 3 bases at V and 0 bases at J, with 10 bases between the two ends. CDR3 region: CASSYGGPSTDTQYF. Written as DNA, the CDR3 is TGTGCCAGCAGTTATGGAGGACCTAGCACAGATACGCAGTATTTT.

CDR3 sequence (DNA): TGTGCCAGCAGCTTAAGTGCCCTAGGGGCGAGGTCAGCAGATACGCAGTATTTT. Its protein product is CASSLSALGARSADTQYF. The J gene is TRBJ2-3, the V gene TRBV11-2, with a possible D match to TRBD1 (5 bases). The CDR3 is 18 residues long. Trimming shortened V by 2 bases and J by 4 bases, and 22 bases separated the two germline ends. Germline-derived CDR1 and CDR2 are SGHAT and FQNNGV.

This chain connects TRBV27 to TRBJ1-1; D is undetermined. The length of the CDR3 is 13 residues. The germline gives CDR1 MNHEY, CDR2 SMNVEV (reference sequence). The V gene lost 6 bases and the J gene lost 1 base, with 9 bases spanning the gap. CDR3 DNA: TGTGCCAGCAGCCACAGAGAGAACACTGAAGCTTTCTTT. It encodes CASSHRENTEAFF.

This clone was picked up one time. The genes are TRBV5-1 and TRBJ1-4; TRBD1 matches at 7 bases. The CDR3 runs 15 residues. V dropped 4 bases and J dropped 3; count of bases not matched to a gene: 6. Germline loops: CDR1 SGHRS, CDR2 YFSETQ. CDR3 amino acids: CASSPTGAPNEKLFF. CDR3 coding DNA: TGCGCCAGCAGCCCCACAGGGGCCCCTAATGAAAAACTGTTTTTT.

The genes are TRBV6-5 and TRBJ2-2; D remains ambiguous. CDR1 MNHEY and CDR2 SVGAGI come from the germline V gene. V lost 6 bases and J lost 0, with 8 bases in between. This CDR3 has 14 residues. CDR3 in DNA: TGTGCCAGCAGAGGCGGAACGAACACCGGGGAGCTGTTTTTT. It yields the protein CASRGGTNTGELFF.

This clone was detected once. This chain connects TRBV5-1 to TRBJ2-7, with 12 bases matching TRBD2. The germline V gene has CDR1 SGHRS and CDR2 YFSETQ. J was trimmed by 7 bases and V by 5 bases; bases with no gene match: 7. This CDR3 is built from 14 residues. CDR3 nucleotides: TGCGCCAGCAGGGAAACTAGCGGGAGGAGTGAGCAGTACTTC. This gives the protein CASRETSGRSEQYF.

CDR3 in amino acids: CASSLTGGTDTQYF. Written as DNA, the CDR3 is TGTGCCAGTAGTTTGACAGGGGGCACAGATACGCAGTATTTT. The rearrangement joins TRBV19 to TRBJ2-3, with 8 bases identical to TRBD1. The ends lost 5 bases at V and 1 base at J; junction bases unmatched: 2. The CDR3 covers 14 residues. Germline CDR1 LNHDA, CDR2 SQIVND (reference sequence). The full variable domain, rest sourced from reference TRBV19 and TRBJ2-3, is DGGITQSPKYLFRKEGQNVTLSCEQNLNHDAMYWYRQDPGQGLRLIYYSQIVNDFQKGDIAEGYSVSREKKESFPLTVTSAQKNPTAFYLCASSLTGGTDTQYFGPGTRLTVL.

This clone has just one count. J is TRBJ1-6 and V is TRBV9, with a weak D call TRBD1 (6 bases). The CDR3 extends over 15 amino acids. V lost 4 bases to trimming and J lost 10 bases, with 18 bases between them. Per the germline V gene, CDR1 is SGDLS and CDR2 is YYNGEE. The CDR3 protein is CASSPLGGRGSPLHF. CDR3 nucleotide sequence: TGTGCCAGCAGCCCCCTCGGGGGGCGAGGGTCACCCCTCCACTTT.

The gene calls are TRBV29-1 and TRBJ2-1; 9 bases match TRBD1. Germline-derived CDR1 and CDR2 are SQVTM and ANQGSEA. V gave up 7 bases and J gave up 8 bases; unmatched junction bases: 9. The CDR3 runs 13 residues. The CDR3 protein is CSAPGTGSYEQFF. CDR3 nucleotides: TGCAGCGCACCCGGGACAGGGTCGTATGAGCAGTTCTTC.

The V gene is TRBV5-1, the J gene TRBJ2-3; TRBD2 matches at 9 bases. The CDR3 is made up of 16 amino acids. The J segment lost 6 bases and the V segment lost 5 bases, leaving 13 bases of the junction unmatched. The germline V gene has CDR1 SGHRS and CDR2 YFSETQ. CDR3 sequence: CASRRGRALLQDTQYF. The DNA for the CDR3 is TGCGCCAGCAGGCGCGGGAGGGCGCTATTACAGGATACGCAGTATTTT.